This TCR beta chain originates from a study of cytomegalovirus exposure and HLA in healthy donors. Study findings and constraints: Around 160 TCR beta chains were listed as cytomegalovirus-associated.

This CDR3 has 14 amino acids. CDR1 is MNHNS, CDR2 SASEGT, per germline. Deletions cut 2 bases from V and 5 bases from J, with 12 bases between. Notes on this clone: The antigen remains undetermined.

As for the donors, each was a healthy bone marrow donor. The PCR made use of 60 Vbeta and 13 Jbeta primers. Sequencing was performed with immunoSEQ multiplex PCR; in TCRdb, only in-frame clones are kept and a portion is missing. The data hold under 200,000 clones, with around three quarters observed a single time. The chain couples TRBV6-1 to TRBJ2-5; possibly TRBD2 for D (6 bases). Sequenced material: PBMCs. The clonotype originates from a man aged 40-50 years in good health and CMV-seronegative. DNA of the CDR3: TGTGCCAGCAGTGAATCCGGAGGGCGGGAGACCCAGTACTTC. Its translation is CASSESGGRETQYF.